The entry below gives a single T cell receptor beta chain sequence along with its context. This entry is derived from a study of blood T cell repertoires in COVID-19. The wider study: Sample material is recorded as cDNA or gDNA derived from T cells, B-cell-depleted T cells, or PBMCs.

V lost 4 bases to trimming and J lost 4 bases; unmatched junction nucleotides: 10. The CDR3 has 16 residues. Germline CDR1 reads MDHEN; CDR2 reads SYDVKM. Study processing details: For nucleated cells, counts were estimated from reference gene primer amplification. Method: immunoSEQ multiplex PCR; TCRdb's copy keeps in-frame clones and lacks some. That table furnishes V, J and clone size, whereas the DNA furnished D and trimming. The data contain about 410,000 clones, around nine tenths of them seen just once; the ten biggest clones take up about 1.7%. Clinical history reported by participants formed the basis on which cohorts were assigned.

The chain links TRBV28 to TRBJ2-5; 9 bases line up with TRBD1. What was sequenced was PBMCs or T cells enriched from blood (not recorded which). The sequence derives from a woman under 40 who had recovered from COVID-19. CDR3 residues: CASSSGGQGVRETQYF. The CDR3 nucleotides read TGTGCCAGCAGTTCGGGGGGACAGGGCGTGCGAGAGACCCAGTACTTC.